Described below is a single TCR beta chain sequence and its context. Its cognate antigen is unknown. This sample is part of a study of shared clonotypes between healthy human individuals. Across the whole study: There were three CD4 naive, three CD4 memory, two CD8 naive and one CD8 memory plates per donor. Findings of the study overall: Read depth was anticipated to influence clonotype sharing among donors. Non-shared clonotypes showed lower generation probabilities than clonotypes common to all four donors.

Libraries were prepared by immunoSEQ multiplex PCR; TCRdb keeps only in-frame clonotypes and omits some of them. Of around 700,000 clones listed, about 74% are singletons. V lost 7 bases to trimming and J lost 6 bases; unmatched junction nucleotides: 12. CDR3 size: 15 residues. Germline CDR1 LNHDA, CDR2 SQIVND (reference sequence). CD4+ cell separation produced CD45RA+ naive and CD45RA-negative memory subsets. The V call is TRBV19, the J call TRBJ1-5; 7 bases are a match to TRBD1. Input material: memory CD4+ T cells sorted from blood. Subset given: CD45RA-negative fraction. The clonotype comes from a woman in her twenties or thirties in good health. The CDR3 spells CASNTQGQGSQPQHF. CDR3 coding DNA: TGTGCCAGTAATACACAGGGGCAGGGGAGTCAGCCCCAGCATTTT.